These 12 T cell receptor beta chains share one sample of origin, sequenced in a study of cytomegalovirus exposure and HLA in healthy donors (dated by TCRdb to about 2017). Library method: the immunoSEQ multiplex PCR assay. For the multiplex PCR, a mixture combining 60 forward primers for TCR Vbeta segments and 13 reverse primers for TCR Jbeta segments was used. TCRdb took over this immuneACCESS table, retaining in-frame rearrangements with V and J assigned. Such tables are incomplete; in checked studies, under half of the missing clones stem from an unresolved V gene, and the remainder is unexplained. The sample includes over 100,000 clones, with 79% observed a single time. The ten biggest clones cover approximately 1.1% of the sample. The sample comprised PBMCs. The receptors were gathered from a male donor in good health and CMV-seronegative.

The chain carries TRBV5-5 and TRBJ2-7; tentatively, D is TRBD1 (6 bases). Trimming left V 4 bases short and J 4 bases short, with 12 bases between. The CDR3 runs to 13 residues. Germline V gives CDR1 SGHKS, CDR2 YYEKEE (reference sequence). The CDR3 reads CASSPEGGYEQYF. CDR3 bases: TGTGCCAGCAGCCCCGAAGGGGGTTACGAGCAGTACTTC. Using reference TRBV5-5 and TRBJ2-7 for the parts outside the CDR3, the full variable domain is DAGVTQSPTHLIKTRGQQVTLRCSPISGHKSVSWYQQVLGQGPQFIFQYYEKEERGRGNFPDRFSARQFPNYSSELNVNALLLGDSALYLCASSPEGGYEQYFGPGTRLTVT.

Remarks on this clone: Distinct nucleotide sequences in the sample also encode this CDR3. This chain connects TRBV7-2 to TRBJ1-2; the match to TRBD1 covers 8 bases. Trimming removed 3 bases from V and 8 bases from J; junction bases left unmatched: 5. The length of the CDR3 is 13 residues. Germline-derived CDR1 and CDR2 are SGHTA and FQGNSA. Written as DNA, the CDR3 is TGTGCCAGCAGCTTTGGACAGGGAGAGGGCTACACCTTC. Protein sequence: CASSFGQGEGYTF.

This chain uses TRBV19 with TRBJ2-2; D gene unclear. The CDR3 is made up of 13 amino acids. The germline CDR1 and CDR2 sequences are LNHDA and SQIVND (reference sequence). V was cut by 6 bases and J by 2 bases, with 7 bases left in between. CDR3 protein: CASSSGNTGELFF. CDR3 DNA sequence: TGTGCCAGTAGCTCAGGAAACACCGGGGAGCTGTTTTTT. Together with reference TRBV19 and TRBJ2-2, the CDR3 gives the full variable domain: DGGITQSPKYLFRKEGQNVTLSCEQNLNHDAMYWYRQDPGQGLRLIYYSQIVNDFQKGDIAEGYSVSREKKESFPLTVTSAQKNPTAFYLCASSSGNTGELFFGEGSRLTVL.

This clone was seen only a few times. The chain is built from TRBV27 and TRBJ1-1, with a tentative D call TRBD1 (6 bases). Germline V gene lookup returns CDR1 MNHEY and CDR2 SMNVEV (reference sequence). The CDR3 totals 14 residues. The ends were cut back, 6 bases at V and 3 bases at J, with 14 bases in the middle. The CDR3 DNA is TGTGCCAGCAGGCACAGGGTTTTGGACACTGAAGCTTTCTTT. Encoded protein: CASRHRVLDTEAFF.

The chain uses TRBV5-1 and TRBJ1-5; 8 bases align to TRBD1. V lost 3 bases and J lost 4; bases outside the gene matches: 3. Per germline, CDR1 SGHRS and CDR2 YFSETQ. The CDR3 sequence is 14 residues long. The CDR3 sequence: CASSSRTGNQPQHF. CDR3 sequence (DNA): TGCGCCAGCAGCTCTAGGACAGGGAATCAGCCCCAGCATTTT.

The chain recombines TRBV18 with TRBJ2-3; 11 bases are a match to TRBD2. With V trimmed by 6 bases and J by 0 bases, 8 bases remained unmatched. Germline V gives CDR1 KGHSH, CDR2 LQKENI. The CDR3 spans 17 residues. CDR3 residues: CASSLAGGHPSTDTQYF. CDR3 nucleotide sequence: TGTGCCAGCTCCCTAGCGGGGGGCCACCCGAGCACAGATACGCAGTATTTT.

The rearrangement links TRBV11-1 to TRBJ2-5, with 7 bases lining up with TRBD2. This CDR3 is 16 amino acids long. CDR1 is SGHAT, CDR2 FQDESV, per germline (reference sequence). J gave up 2 bases and V 0 bases, and 6 bases lay outside the gene matches. The CDR3 coding sequence is TGTGCCAGCAGCTTAGCAGATTCAGCGGGACAAGAGACCCAGTACTTC. It encodes CASSLADSAGQETQYF.

This chain connects TRBV7-9 to TRBJ2-3; D perhaps matches TRBD2 (5 bases). Trimming stripped 2 bases from V and 1 base from J, with 7 bases between. Germline V gene sequence: CDR1 SEHNR, CDR2 FQNEAQ (reference sequence). The CDR3 extends over 14 amino acids. The CDR3 DNA follows: TGTGCCAGCAGCTTACAAGCGGGCACAGATACGCAGTATTTT. Protein sequence: CASSLQAGTDTQYF.

This chain uses TRBV11-2 with TRBJ2-7, with D unresolved. The CDR3 totals 13 residues. Per germline, CDR1 SGHAT and CDR2 FQNNGV. V shed 3 bases and J shed 2 bases, with 8 bases lying between them. DNA of the CDR3: TGTGCCAGCAGCTTCGCAGGAACCTACGAGCAGTACTTC. This codes for CASSFAGTYEQYF.

This clone was counted a single time. CDR3 residues: CASSSGQGLIDEQYF. CDR3 DNA sequence: TGTGCCAGCAGCTCGGGACAGGGGCTCATCGACGAGCAGTACTTC. The J gene is TRBJ2-7, the V gene TRBV7-2; 10 bases are a match to TRBD1. There are 15 residues in the CDR3. Germline CDR1 reads SGHTA; CDR2 reads FQGNSA. The ends lost 4 bases at V and 5 bases at J; junction bases unmatched: 8.

The chain has TRBV5-1 and TRBJ2-1; TRBD2 matches 10 bases. After removal of 0 bases from V and 7 bases from J, the junction contained 7 bases not matched to a gene. CDR1 is SGHRS, CDR2 YFSETQ, per germline. The CDR3 loop spans 16 amino acids. CDR3 DNA sequence: TGCGCCAGCAGCTTGGGTGGTAGCGGGGGGACAAATGAGCAGTTCTTC. As protein: CASSLGGSGGTNEQFF.

This clone was observed once. J is TRBJ2-5 and V is TRBV5-6; 8 positions match TRBD1. The CDR3 has 13 residues. CDR1 is SGHDT, CDR2 YYEEEE, per germline. J lost 11 bases, V lost 3 bases, and 9 bases had no gene match. CDR3 bases: TGTGCCAGCAGCTCCAGGGGGCTCGGAGAGCAGTACTTC. Translating it yields CASSSRGLGEQYF.